The present T cell receptor beta chain was sequenced within a study of blood T cell repertoires in COVID-19. The wider study: Acute and convalescent COVID-19 samples came from the United States, Italy and Spain.

Germline V CDR1 and CDR2: LNHDA, SQIVND (reference sequence). This CDR3 comprises 13 residues. The V gene lost 0 bases and the J gene lost 12 bases, with 14 bases spanning the gap. Repertoires were generated with immunoSEQ multiplex PCR, while TCRdb's copy carries only in-frame clones and drops some. The sample contains under 300,000 clones, 70% to 90% of which appear only once. Adults between roughly 18 and 95 years of age took part from about 24 US areas. Researchers sorted participants into cohorts using their self-reported clinical history. In its sample, this clone was seen once. Specimen: PBMCs or T cells enriched from blood (not recorded which). The sequence was obtained from a woman aged 25 to 39 who had recovered from COVID-19. The chain recombines TRBV19 with TRBJ1-1, with D possibly being TRBD1 (5 bases). The CDR3 DNA is TGTGCCAGTAGTATAGATATGGGAGGGGAATCTTTCTTT. Translation gives CASSIDMGGESFF.